The 27 T cell receptor beta chains given below trace back to one sample, sequenced in a study of control samples from healthy donors and cancer patients. Clones were sequenced by immunoSEQ multiplex PCR, and TCRdb holds only the in-frame ones, with some missing. There are approximately 93,000 clones in the sample; about 89% occur only once, and about 10% lies in the top ten. Material for sequencing was PBMCs. The receptors come from a woman in her forties or fifties with colorectal cancer.

The chain is built from TRBV2 and TRBJ2-1; D is ambiguous. The CDR3 contains 12 residues. Germline values: CDR1 SNHLY, CDR2 FYNNEI. Trimming cost V 6 bases and J 2 bases, with 5 bases left between them. The DNA for the CDR3 is TGTGCCAGCAGAGGAACCTACAATGAGCAGTTCTTC. Protein sequence: CASRGTYNEQFF.

The genes are TRBV7-7 and TRBJ1-2, with 7 bases fitting TRBD1. J was trimmed by 4 bases and V by 8 bases; bases with no gene match: 16. Per germline, CDR1 SSHAT and CDR2 FNYEAQ (reference sequence). The CDR3 runs to 16 residues. In DNA form, the CDR3 reads TGTGCCAGCCGAACACCTTACGCCCGGGACAGCTATGGCTACACCTTC. It is translated as CASRTPYARDSYGYTF.

The rearrangement joins TRBV19 to TRBJ2-1; 9 bases agree with TRBD1. V gave up 6 bases and J gave up 4 bases; unmatched junction bases: 4. Germline CDR1 reads LNHDA; CDR2 reads SQIVND (reference sequence). CDR3 length: 14 residues. Here the CDR3 DNA reads TGTGCCAGTAGGTCCGGGACAGGGTACAATGAGCAGTTCTTC. It is translated as CASRSGTGYNEQFF.

V usage is TRBV6-4 and J usage is TRBJ1-1, with D perhaps TRBD1 (5 bases). Germline loops: CDR1 MRHNA, CDR2 SNTAGT. This CDR3 contains 13 residues. Trimming shortened V by 4 bases and J by 5 bases, and 11 bases separated the two germline ends. The CDR3 here is CASSGEQETEAFF. Written as DNA, the CDR3 is TGTGCCAGCAGTGGGGAACAGGAAACTGAAGCTTTCTTT.

The chain uses TRBV6-6 and TRBJ1-5; the D is unclear. CDR1 is MNHNY, CDR2 SVGAGI, per germline (reference sequence). This CDR3 is 15 amino acids long. Trimming left V 0 bases short and J 5 bases short, with 11 bases between. This chain's CDR3 is CASSYSGRPDQPQHF. The DNA for the CDR3 is TGTGCCAGCAGTTACTCAGGGAGGCCGGATCAGCCCCAGCATTTT.

This chain links TRBV27 with TRBJ1-1; no firm D call. Trimming left V 0 bases short and J 0 bases short, with 14 bases between. In germline, CDR1 is MNHEY, CDR2 SMNVEV (reference sequence). The CDR3 runs 17 residues. CDR3 region: CASSLSAGGLMNTEAFF. CDR3 nucleotide sequence: TGTGCCAGCAGTTTATCAGCGGGAGGGCTAATGAACACTGAAGCTTTCTTT.

The gene calls are TRBV7-2 and TRBJ2-3; the D is unclear. The CDR3 length is 11 residues. Germline CDR1 and CDR2: SGHTA and FQGNSA. The V end lost 5 bases, the J end lost 10 bases, and 10 bases lay between the germline ends. CDR3 in amino acids: CASSNREAQYF. CDR3 coding DNA: TGTGCCAGCAGCAACCGAGAGGCGCAGTATTTT.

Regarding this clone: Its ends do not fully match the called genes, so a read error is possible. The chain couples TRBV11-3 to TRBJ2-5, with D uncertain. Germline V gene lookup returns CDR1 SGHNT and CDR2 YENEEA. There are 14 residues in the CDR3. CDR3 nucleotide sequence: TGTGCCAGCAGCTATGGGAACAACCAGGAGACCCAGTACTTC. It yields the protein CASSYGNNQETQYF.

The V and J genes are TRBV5-6 and TRBJ2-7; weak D call: TRBD1 (6 bases). Looked up from germline, CDR1 is SGHDT and CDR2 is YYEEEE. V lost 4 bases and J lost 1, with 12 bases in between. The CDR3 totals 14 residues. CDR3 loop: CASSLRQASYEQYV. The CDR3 DNA reads TGTGCCAGCAGCCTCCGACAGGCTTCCTACGAGCAGTACGTC.

This rearrangement joins TRBV12-3 or TRBV12-4 to TRBJ1-2; D gene unclear. The CDR3 is 13 amino acids. Deletions cut 2 bases from V and 6 bases from J, with 10 bases between. The CDR3 region has the DNA TGTGCCAGCAGTTTAAGGTTCTCGGATGGCTACACCTTC. Translating gives CASSLRFSDGYTF.

This chain joins TRBV29-1 and TRBJ2-3, with D possibly matching TRBD1 (6 bases). V lost 4 bases, J lost 3 bases, and 14 bases lay in between. The CDR3 totals 14 residues. Germline values: CDR1 SQVTM, CDR2 ANQGSEA. The CDR3 bases are TGCAGCGTTGTAGGGCAGGGGACGACAGATACGCAGTATTTT. This sequence encodes CSVVGQGTTDTQYF.

The chain recombines TRBV5-1 with TRBJ1-6; D possibly corresponds to TRBD1 (5 bases). The V and J ends lost 5 bases and 4 bases respectively, with 10 bases between them. The CDR3 spans 14 residues. Germline V gives CDR1 SGHRS, CDR2 YFSETQ. The CDR3 region has the DNA TGCGCCAGCAGTTGGGACGGATATAATTCACCCCTCCACTTT. It translates to CASSWDGYNSPLHF.

CDR3 DNA sequence: TGTGCCATCAGTGAGTTCTTGCGGGGGTCGGCCCAAGAGACCCAGTACTTC. Translation: CAISEFLRGSAQETQYF. The chain recombines TRBV10-3 with TRBJ2-5; TRBD2 agrees at 7 bases. This CDR3 is 17 amino acids long. After removal of 1 base from V and 1 base from J, the junction contained 9 bases not matched to a gene. Germline V gene data show CDR1 as ENHRY and CDR2 as SYGVKD.

The rearrangement joins TRBV24-1 to TRBJ1-5; D uncertain. In germline, CDR1 is KGHDR, CDR2 SFDVKD. The CDR3 is made up of 15 amino acids. The germline V and J ends were trimmed by 3 bases and 4 bases, with 12 bases remaining between them. This CDR3 is CATSDNRRVNQPQHF. Written as DNA, the CDR3 is TGTGCCACCAGTGATAATAGACGGGTAAATCAGCCCCAGCATTTT.

The chain joins TRBV9 to TRBJ1-6; 7 nucleotides line up with TRBD1. CDR1 and CDR2 (germline): SGDLS, YYNGEE. With 4 bases clipped from V and 5 bases from J, the junction kept 3 bases outside the gene matches. The CDR3 is 14 residues long. CDR3 sequence: CASSRQGDNSPLHF. DNA for the CDR3: TGTGCCAGCAGCAGACAGGGAGATAATTCACCCCTCCACTTT.

The rearrangement links TRBV5-1 to TRBJ2-5; no definite D call. V was shortened by 0 bases and J by 5 bases, with 11 bases between the two germline ends. This CDR3 comprises 14 residues. Germline values: CDR1 SGHRS, CDR2 YFSETQ. CDR3 region: CASSLGVNGETQYF. DNA for the CDR3: TGCGCCAGCAGCTTGGGGGTCAACGGGGAGACCCAGTACTTC.

This clone was detected once. The chain combines TRBV3-1 (or the pseudogene TRBV3-2) with TRBJ1-1; TRBD1 aligns across 7 bases. J was trimmed by 1 base and V by 1 base; bases with no gene match: 9. CDR3 length: 17 amino acids. The germline V gene encodes CDR1 LGHDT and CDR2 YNNKEL (reference sequence). The CDR3 bases are TGTGCCAGCAGCCAAGGGCCGACAGGGCACGGGAACACTGAAGCTTTCTTT. This codes for CASSQGPTGHGNTEAFF.

This chain joins TRBV3-1 (or the pseudogene TRBV3-2) and TRBJ1-1; D perhaps matches TRBD1 (6 bases). The V end was cut by 3 bases, the J end by 1 base, with 9 bases between. This CDR3 comprises 14 residues. The germline gives CDR1 LGHDT, CDR2 YNNKEL (reference sequence). CDR3 DNA sequence: TGTGCCAGCAGCCAGGGGGCGGGGAACACTGAAGCTTTCTTT. This codes for CASSQGAGNTEAFF.

V and J are TRBV28 and TRBJ2-3; tentative D call: TRBD2 (6 bases). Between the trimmed V and J ends, which lost 4 bases and 2 bases, there was a span of 10 bases. This CDR3 is built from 14 residues. Germline V lookup: CDR1 MDHEN, CDR2 SYDVKM. CDR3 coding DNA: TGTGCCAGCAGTTCGGGGGTTTTCACAGATACGCAGTATTTT. Encoded protein: CASSSGVFTDTQYF.

V usage is TRBV7-3 and J usage is TRBJ2-3; 9 nucleotides match TRBD2. Germline CDR1 reads SGHTA; CDR2 reads FQGTGA. The V gene end was trimmed by 4 bases and the J gene end by 3 bases; junction bases not matched to a gene: 5. The CDR3 spans 15 residues. CDR3 sequence reads: CASSYAGGPTDTQYF. The CDR3 bases are TGTGCCAGCAGCTATGCGGGGGGGCCTACAGATACGCAGTATTTT.

The CDR3 loop is CAWSLDSYEQYV. In DNA, the CDR3 is TGTGCCTGGAGTTTAGACTCGTACGAGCAGTACGTC. This chain connects TRBV30 to TRBJ2-7; no clear D. This CDR3 is 12 amino acids long. V lost 2 bases to trimming and J lost 4 bases, with 9 bases between them. CDR1 GTSNPN and CDR2 SVGIG come from the germline V gene (reference sequence).

The rearrangement joins TRBV5-1 to TRBJ2-6; D may be TRBD2 (5 bases). The CDR3 spans 15 residues. Germline-derived CDR1 and CDR2 are SGHRS and YFSETQ. The ends were cut back, 2 bases at V and 0 bases at J, with 6 bases in the middle. DNA of the CDR3: TGCGCCAGCAGCTTTGGGAGCTCTGGGGCCAACGTCCTGACTTTC. It encodes CASSFGSSGANVLTF.

The gene calls are TRBV18 and TRBJ2-1; D remains unclear. Trimming removed 5 bases at V and 7 bases at J, with 6 bases between. The CDR3 has 11 amino acids. Germline CDR1 and CDR2: KGHSH and LQKENI. The CDR3 nucleotides read TGTGCCAGCTCATCCATTAATGAGCAGTTCTTC. This encodes CASSSINEQFF.

The CDR3 DNA follows: TGTGCCACCAGTGATCCAAACCGGGACACCGATCAGCCCCAGCATTTT. Translation gives CATSDPNRDTDQPQHF. The V and J genes are TRBV24-1 and TRBJ1-5; D possibly corresponds to TRBD1 (6 bases). Per the germline V gene, CDR1 is KGHDR and CDR2 is SFDVKD. The CDR3 has 16 residues. V shed 3 bases and J shed 5 bases, with 16 bases lying between them.

The J gene is TRBJ1-2, the V gene TRBV6-5; possibly TRBD1 for D (5 bases). Germline V gene sequence: CDR1 MNHEY, CDR2 SVGAGI. Trimming removed 2 bases at V and 6 bases at J, with 13 bases between. The CDR3 spans 14 residues. CDR3: CASSYDGRVDGYTF. The CDR3 DNA sequence: TGTGCCAGCAGTTACGACGGCAGGGTCGATGGCTACACCTTC.

This clone was seen a few times. The chain couples TRBV7-2 to TRBJ1-1; D perhaps matches TRBD1 (6 bases). Trimming left V 5 bases short and J 8 bases short, with 15 bases between. Germline lookup yields CDR1 SGHTA and CDR2 FQGNSA. This CDR3 has 13 residues. In DNA, the CDR3 is TGTGCCAGCAGCCCTCGACAGGCCGCCGAAGCTTTCTTT. Translating gives CASSPRQAAEAFF.

This rearrangement joins TRBV3-1 (or the pseudogene TRBV3-2) to TRBJ2-5; TRBD2 agrees at 8 bases. Trimming cost V 2 bases and J 4 bases; bases outside gene matches: 6. CDR3 length: 15 amino acids. CDR1 LGHDT and CDR2 YNNKEL come from the germline V gene (reference sequence). The CDR3 nucleotides read TGTGCCAGCAGCCAATCTTCGGGGGGGCGAGAGACCCAGTACTTC. This gives the protein CASSQSSGGRETQYF.